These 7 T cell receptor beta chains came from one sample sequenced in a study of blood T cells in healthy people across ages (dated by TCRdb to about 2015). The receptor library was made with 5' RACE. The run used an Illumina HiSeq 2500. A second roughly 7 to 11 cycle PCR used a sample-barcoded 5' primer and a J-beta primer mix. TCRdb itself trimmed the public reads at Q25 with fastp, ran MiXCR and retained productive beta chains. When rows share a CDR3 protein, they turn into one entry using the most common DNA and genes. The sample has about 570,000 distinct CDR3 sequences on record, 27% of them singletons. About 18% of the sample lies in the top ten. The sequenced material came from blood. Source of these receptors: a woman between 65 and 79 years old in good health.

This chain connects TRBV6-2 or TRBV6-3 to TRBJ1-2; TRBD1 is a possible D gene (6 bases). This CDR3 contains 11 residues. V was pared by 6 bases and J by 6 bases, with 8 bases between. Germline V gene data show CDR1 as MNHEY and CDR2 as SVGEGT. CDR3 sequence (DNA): TGTGCCAGCAGCTGGACAGATGGCTACACCTTC. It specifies CASSWTDGYTF.

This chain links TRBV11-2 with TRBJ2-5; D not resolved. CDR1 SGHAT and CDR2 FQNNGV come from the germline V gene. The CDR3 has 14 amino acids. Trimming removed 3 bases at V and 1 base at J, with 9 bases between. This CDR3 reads CASSFPRFQETQYF. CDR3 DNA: TGTGCCAGCAGCTTCCCACGATTCCAAGAGACCCAGTACTTC.

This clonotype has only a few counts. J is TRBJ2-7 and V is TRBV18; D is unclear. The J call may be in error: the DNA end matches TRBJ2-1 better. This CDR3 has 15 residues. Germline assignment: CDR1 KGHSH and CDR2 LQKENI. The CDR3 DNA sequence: TGTGCCAGCTCACCTCAGGCTGGCGAATACAATGAGCAGTTCTTC. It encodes CASSPQAGEYNEQFF.

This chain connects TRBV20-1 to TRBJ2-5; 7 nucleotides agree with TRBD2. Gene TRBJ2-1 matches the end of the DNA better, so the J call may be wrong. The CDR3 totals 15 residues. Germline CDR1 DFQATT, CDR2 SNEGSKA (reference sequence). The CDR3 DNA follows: TGCAGTGCTGACCCTTCCCGGGGGGTTGACAATGAGCAGTTCTTC. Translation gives CSADPSRGVDNEQFF.

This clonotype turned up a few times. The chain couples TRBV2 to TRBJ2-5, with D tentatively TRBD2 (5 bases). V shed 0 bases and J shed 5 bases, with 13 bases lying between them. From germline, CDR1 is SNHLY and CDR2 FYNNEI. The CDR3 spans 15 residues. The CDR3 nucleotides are TGTGCCAGCAGTGAAGCGATTCCGGGAAGGGAGACCCAGTACTTC. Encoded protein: CASSEAIPGRETQYF. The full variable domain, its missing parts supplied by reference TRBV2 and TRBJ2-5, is EPEVTQTPSHQVTQMGQEVILRCVPISNHLYFYWYRQILGQKVEFLVSFYNNEISEKSEIFDDQFSVERPDGSNFTLKIRSTKLEDSAMYFCASSEAIPGRETQYFGPGTRLLVL.

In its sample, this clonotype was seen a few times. In DNA form, the CDR3 reads TGTGCCAGCAGCTTGGGAGGCCAGACCACAGATACGCAGTATTTT. Translating it yields CASSLGGQTTDTQYF. The V gene is TRBV5-6, the J gene TRBJ2-3; D not resolved. CDR1 and CDR2 (germline): SGHDT, YYEEEE. The CDR3 runs to 15 residues. With 0 bases removed from V and 2 bases from J, the gap between germline ends came to 10 bases.

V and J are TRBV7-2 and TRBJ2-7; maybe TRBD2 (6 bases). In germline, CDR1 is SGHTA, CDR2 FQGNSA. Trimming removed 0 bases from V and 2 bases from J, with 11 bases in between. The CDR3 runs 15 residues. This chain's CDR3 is CASSLAEEGPYEQYF. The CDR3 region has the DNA TGTGCCAGCAGCTTAGCGGAGGAGGGGCCCTACGAGCAGTACTTC. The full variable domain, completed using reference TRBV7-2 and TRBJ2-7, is GAGVSQSPSNKVTEKGKDVELRCDPISGHTALYWYRQSLGQGLEFLIYFQGNSAPDKSGLPSDRFSAERTGGSVSTLTIQRTQQEDSAVYLCASSLAEEGPYEQYFGPGTRLTVT.